This TCR beta chain appears in the sequencing data of a study of Ad26.COV2.S vaccination and SARS-CoV-2 variants. In the study overall: The donor participated in the COV1001 trial, in its Ad26.COV2.S arm.

Note on this clone: Its antigen is not identified.

Trimming shortened V by 5 bases and J by 7 bases, and 14 bases separated the two germline ends. This CDR3 is 13 amino acids long. The V gene's germline CDR1 is LNHNV and CDR2 YYDKDF (reference sequence). The data were produced by immunoSEQ multiplex PCR, yet TCRdb's version contains in-frame clones alone and is incomplete. The top ten clones hold less than 4% of a sample with about 350,000 clones, around 84% of them seen once. Study conclusions and caveats: It was reported that spike-specific CD8+ and CD4+ T cell responses were substantially broad after vaccination.

Documented treatment: roughly 19 received Ad26.COV2.S at low or high dose, single or two shots; about 5 received placebo; per-sample allocation not given. On day 63 after the first injection, vaccine and placebo recipients gave samples. An adult aged 18-55 years in Boston served as the donor. Immunization relied on an Ad26 vector, which expressed Wuhan-strain SARS-CoV-2 spike. The input for sequencing was peripheral blood, taken in a trial of Ad26.COV2.S vaccine versus placebo. The chain employs TRBV15 and TRBJ1-2; D is perhaps TRBD1 (5 bases). The clonotype originates from a person between 18 and 59 years old who received the Ad26.COV2.S COVID-19 vaccine or a placebo. CDR3 sequence: CATSSYGGGGYTF. The CDR3 DNA is TGTGCCACCAGCTCCTATGGCGGGGGTGGCTACACCTTC.